A selection of T cell receptor beta chains follows, all from one sample in a study of blood T cell repertoires in COVID-19. TCRdb keeps only in-frame clones here, not all; method: immunoSEQ multiplex PCR. The sample lists about 200,000 clones, about 80% occurring once. Material for sequencing was PBMCs or T cells enriched from blood (not recorded which). The receptors stem from a man aged 40-55 years who had recovered from COVID-19. Each CDR3 is given with its conserved first and last residue. The order of the fields is D gene, V gene, clone size, J gene, CDR3 DNA, CDR3 protein. A D gene is named only where the DNA matches it firmly. A row's size may be missing; if present it is once, few, many or a size class.

d_gene: TRBD1
v_gene: TRBV5-4
abundance: -
j_gene: TRBJ1-2
CDR3nt: TGTGCCAGCAGCCGCGGACAGGGCGACGGCTACACCTTC
CDR3aa: CASSRGQGDGYTF

d_gene: -
v_gene: TRBV27
abundance: -
j_gene: TRBJ1-2
CDR3nt: TGTGCCAGCAGCCCTGACAGTCCATACTATGGCTACACCTTC
CDR3aa: CASSPDSPYYGYTF

d_gene: TRBD1
v_gene: TRBV6-5
abundance: -
j_gene: TRBJ1-2
CDR3nt: TGTGCCAGCCAGGGGGGCCAGGGGGCCGGCTACACCTTC
CDR3aa: CASQGGQGAGYTF

d_gene: TRBD1
v_gene: TRBV5-1
abundance: -
j_gene: TRBJ1-6
CDR3nt: TGCGCCAGCAGCGTTGGGACAGTCAGAGATTCACCCCTCCACTTT
CDR3aa: CASSVGTVRDSPLHF

d_gene: -
v_gene: TRBV10-1
abundance: -
j_gene: TRBJ2-2
CDR3nt: TGCGCCAGCAACACCAACACCGGGGAGCTGTTTTTT
CDR3aa: CASNTNTGELFF

d_gene: TRBD1
v_gene: TRBV18
abundance: -
j_gene: TRBJ1-1
CDR3nt: TGTGCCAGCTCACCGACAGGGTATAACACTGAAGCTTTCTTT
CDR3aa: CASSPTGYNTEAFF

d_gene: -
v_gene: TRBV7-9
abundance: -
j_gene: TRBJ1-1
CDR3nt: TGTGCCAGCAGCTCACGGACAGATAACACTGAAGCTTTCTTT
CDR3aa: CASSSRTDNTEAFF

d_gene: -
v_gene: TRBV25-1
abundance: -
j_gene: TRBJ1-2
CDR3nt: TGTGCCAGCACCCGTGACAGATCTTCTAACTATGGCTACACCTTC
CDR3aa: CASTRDRSSNYGYTF

d_gene: TRBD1
v_gene: TRBV2
abundance: -
j_gene: TRBJ2-7
CDR3nt: TGTGCCACACAGGGGGCTTTGAGCTCCTACGAGCAGTACTTC
CDR3aa: CATQGALSSYEQYF

d_gene: TRBD1
v_gene: TRBV3-1/TRBV3-2
abundance: -
j_gene: TRBJ1-2
CDR3nt: TGTGCCAGCAGCCAGAGCGGACAGGACTATGGCTACACCTTC
CDR3aa: CASSQSGQDYGYTF

d_gene: TRBD1
v_gene: TRBV19
abundance: -
j_gene: TRBJ1-2
CDR3nt: TGTGCCAGTCGACAGGGGGCAAATGGCTACACCTTC
CDR3aa: CASRQGANGYTF

d_gene: -
v_gene: TRBV19
abundance: -
j_gene: TRBJ2-6
CDR3nt: TGTGCCTCCTCCCAGGGACAAGCTTGGACCAACGTCCTGACTTTC
CDR3aa: CASSQGQAWTNVLTF

d_gene: TRBD2
v_gene: TRBV7-2
abundance: -
j_gene: TRBJ2-5
CDR3nt: TGTGCCAGCAGGCGTCCCCTAGCGGGGATTGAGACCCAGTACTTC
CDR3aa: CASRRPLAGIETQYF

d_gene: TRBD1
v_gene: TRBV7-2
abundance: -
j_gene: TRBJ2-3
CDR3nt: TGTGCCAGCAGCAGCGGACAGGTAGCAACAGATACGCAGTATTTT
CDR3aa: CASSSGQVATDTQYF

d_gene: TRBD2
v_gene: TRBV4-2
abundance: -
j_gene: TRBJ2-5
CDR3nt: TGTGCCAGCAGCGATGTTGCGGGGGGTGCTGAGACCCAGTACTTC
CDR3aa: CASSDVAGGAETQYF

d_gene: -
v_gene: TRBV28
abundance: -
j_gene: TRBJ2-3
CDR3nt: TGTGCCAGCAGTTTTGCGGGGAGGTCAGATACGCAGTATTTT
CDR3aa: CASSFAGRSDTQYF

d_gene: -
v_gene: TRBV11-2
abundance: -
j_gene: TRBJ1-1
CDR3nt: TGTGCCAGCAGCTTAGATTATGAGAGGGCTCGGGGTACTGAAGCTTTCTTT
CDR3aa: CASSLDYERARGTEAFF

d_gene: -
v_gene: TRBV5-1
abundance: -
j_gene: TRBJ1-4
CDR3nt: TGCGCCAGCAGCTTGGTGGGGCAGGGCAACGAAAAACTGTTTTTT
CDR3aa: CASSLVGQGNEKLFF

d_gene: -
v_gene: TRBV3-1/TRBV3-2
abundance: -
j_gene: TRBJ1-2
CDR3nt: TGTGCCAGCAGCGAGATGGGGCTGCCTGGTGGCTACACCTTC
CDR3aa: CASSEMGLPGGYTF

d_gene: -
v_gene: TRBV5-4
abundance: -
j_gene: TRBJ2-7
CDR3nt: TGTGCCAGCAGCATAGAGCTAGGCAGTCGTGAGGGCGAGCAGTACTTC
CDR3aa: CASSIELGSREGEQYF

d_gene: TRBD1
v_gene: TRBV6-1
abundance: -
j_gene: TRBJ1-1
CDR3nt: TGTGCCAGCAGTGAGCATTCAGGGGGCGCACACACTGAAGCTTTCTTT
CDR3aa: CASSEHSGGAHTEAFF

d_gene: -
v_gene: TRBV5-8
abundance: -
j_gene: TRBJ1-3
CDR3nt: TGTGCCAGCAGCTTTCCGCCTCGGAGGGGATTCTCTGGAAACACCATATATTTT
CDR3aa: CASSFPPRRGFSGNTIYF

d_gene: -
v_gene: TRBV7-9
abundance: -
j_gene: TRBJ2-1
CDR3nt: TGTGCCAGCAGCTTAGTTTCGGATGAGCAGTTCTTC
CDR3aa: CASSLVSDEQFF

d_gene: -
v_gene: TRBV6-5
abundance: -
j_gene: TRBJ1-6
CDR3nt: TGTGCCAGCAGCCAATCAGGAGGGTGGGCCCTCCACTTT
CDR3aa: CASSQSGGWALHF

d_gene: -
v_gene: TRBV7-9
abundance: -
j_gene: TRBJ1-4
CDR3nt: TGTGCCAGCAGCCGCGCGGGGAACGGAGAAAAACTGTTTTTT
CDR3aa: CASSRAGNGEKLFF

d_gene: -
v_gene: TRBV18
abundance: -
j_gene: TRBJ1-4
CDR3nt: TGTGCCAGCTCTCGGGTACAGGGACGGAATGAAAAACTGTTTTTT
CDR3aa: CASSRVQGRNEKLFF

d_gene: TRBD1
v_gene: TRBV19
abundance: -
j_gene: TRBJ2-2
CDR3nt: TGTGCCAGTAGTTTGGGCACAGGGGATCGCACCGGGGAGCTGTTTTTT
CDR3aa: CASSLGTGDRTGELFF

d_gene: -
v_gene: TRBV19
abundance: few
j_gene: TRBJ1-5
CDR3nt: TGTGCCAGTAGTATAGAACGGACACCTAGCAATCAGCCCCAGCATTTT
CDR3aa: CASSIERTPSNQPQHF

d_gene: -
v_gene: TRBV29-1
abundance: -
j_gene: TRBJ2-1
CDR3nt: TGCAGCTTCTCACCCCAAAGGCGGTCCAATGAGCAGTTCTTC
CDR3aa: CSFSPQRRSNEQFF

d_gene: -
v_gene: TRBV5-4
abundance: -
j_gene: TRBJ1-3
CDR3nt: TGTGCCAGCAGAAGGAGCTCTGGAAACACCATATATTTT
CDR3aa: CASRRSSGNTIYF

d_gene: -
v_gene: TRBV6-5
abundance: -
j_gene: TRBJ1-2
CDR3nt: TGTGCCAGCAGTTACCGGAGGACGCGTGGCGGCTACACCTTC
CDR3aa: CASSYRRTRGGYTF

d_gene: -
v_gene: TRBV12-3/TRBV12-4
abundance: once
j_gene: TRBJ1-2
CDR3nt: TGTGCCAGCAGCGCGACAGCGCACTATGGCTACACCTTC
CDR3aa: CASSATAHYGYTF

d_gene: TRBD1
v_gene: TRBV24-1
abundance: -
j_gene: TRBJ2-7
CDR3nt: TGTGCCACCAGTGATACGGGACAGGGAATAGGCGAGCAGTACTTC
CDR3aa: CATSDTGQGIGEQYF

d_gene: -
v_gene: TRBV4-3
abundance: -
j_gene: TRBJ2-5
CDR3nt: TGCGCCAGCAGCCCCAACAATAAGGGCGGGGCCTACCAAGAGACCCAGTACTTC
CDR3aa: CASSPNNKGGAYQETQYF

d_gene: TRBD2
v_gene: TRBV20-1
abundance: -
j_gene: TRBJ2-5
CDR3nt: TGCAGTGCTAGTAGAAGCGGGAAAAAGGAAGAGACCCAGTACTTC
CDR3aa: CSASRSGKKEETQYF

d_gene: -
v_gene: TRBV27
abundance: -
j_gene: TRBJ1-1
CDR3nt: TGTGCCAGCAGTCCGGACATGAACACTGAAGCTTTCTTT
CDR3aa: CASSPDMNTEAFF

d_gene: TRBD2
v_gene: TRBV6-2/TRBV6-3
abundance: -
j_gene: TRBJ2-1
CDR3nt: TGTGCCAGCAGCCAGAGACTTGTAGCGGGGTCCTACAATGAGCAGTTCTTC
CDR3aa: CASSQRLVAGSYNEQFF

d_gene: TRBD1
v_gene: TRBV11-2
abundance: -
j_gene: TRBJ1-6
CDR3nt: TGTGCCAGCAGCCTCCTGGACAGGGATAATTCACCCCTCCACTTT
CDR3aa: CASSLLDRDNSPLHF

d_gene: TRBD1
v_gene: TRBV24-1
abundance: -
j_gene: TRBJ2-3
CDR3nt: TGTGCCACCAGTGAGGGGCCTGCCCAGGGGGCAGATACGCAGTATTTT
CDR3aa: CATSEGPAQGADTQYF

d_gene: TRBD1
v_gene: TRBV28
abundance: -
j_gene: TRBJ2-4
CDR3nt: TGTGCCAGCAGTTTACTAATCAGGGGGGCCAAAAACATTCAGTACTTC
CDR3aa: CASSLLIRGAKNIQYF

d_gene: TRBD1
v_gene: TRBV5-1
abundance: -
j_gene: TRBJ1-2
CDR3nt: TGCGCCAGCAGCTCCCGGGACAGTATCGGCTACACCTTC
CDR3aa: CASSSRDSIGYTF

d_gene: TRBD2
v_gene: TRBV4-2
abundance: -
j_gene: TRBJ2-1
CDR3nt: TGTGCCAGCAGCCAAGATCTAGCGGCCTCCTACAATGAGCAGTTCTTC
CDR3aa: CASSQDLAASYNEQFF

d_gene: TRBD1
v_gene: TRBV9
abundance: -
j_gene: TRBJ1-3
CDR3nt: TGTGCCAGCAGCGTAGTCGGTCAGGGGGTGGCAGGAAACACCATATATTTT
CDR3aa: CASSVVGQGVAGNTIYF

d_gene: -
v_gene: TRBV7-6
abundance: -
j_gene: TRBJ2-1
CDR3nt: TGTGCCAGTACCTTTAGCGCTAGCTCCTACAATGAGCAGTTCTTC
CDR3aa: CASTFSASSYNEQFF

d_gene: TRBD2
v_gene: TRBV19
abundance: -
j_gene: TRBJ2-1
CDR3nt: TGTGCCAGTAGTCCCTCGGGAGGGTCCTACAATGAGCAGTTCTTC
CDR3aa: CASSPSGGSYNEQFF

d_gene: -
v_gene: TRBV7-6
abundance: -
j_gene: TRBJ2-2
CDR3nt: TGTGCCAGCAGCTTAGATCTCCAGGGAGGATCCGGGGAGCTGTTTTTT
CDR3aa: CASSLDLQGGSGELFF

d_gene: TRBD1
v_gene: TRBV29-1
abundance: -
j_gene: TRBJ2-1
CDR3nt: TGCAGCGTTGAAGAAGGACAGGGGGGATCCTACAATGAGCAGTTCTTC
CDR3aa: CSVEEGQGGSYNEQFF

d_gene: TRBD1
v_gene: TRBV13
abundance: -
j_gene: TRBJ2-3
CDR3nt: TGTGCCAGCAGAGGACAGGCAGATCGAGATACGCAGTATTTT
CDR3aa: CASRGQADRDTQYF

d_gene: TRBD1
v_gene: TRBV18
abundance: -
j_gene: TRBJ1-1
CDR3nt: TGTGCCAGCTCACTGGGACAGAGCACTGAAGCTTTCTTT
CDR3aa: CASSLGQSTEAFF

d_gene: -
v_gene: TRBV28
abundance: -
j_gene: TRBJ2-2
CDR3nt: TGTGCCAGCAGGGCGGGGAACACCGGGGAGCTGTTTTTT
CDR3aa: CASRAGNTGELFF

d_gene: -
v_gene: TRBV6-5
abundance: -
j_gene: TRBJ1-6
CDR3nt: TGTGCCAGCAGTTACGTTCCCGGTGTACCCCTCCACTTT
CDR3aa: CASSYVPGVPLHF

d_gene: -
v_gene: TRBV7-3
abundance: -
j_gene: TRBJ2-3
CDR3nt: TGTGCCAGCAGCTCCCCGACAGGAAAGAGCACAGATACGCAGTATTTT
CDR3aa: CASSSPTGKSTDTQYF

d_gene: -
v_gene: TRBV9
abundance: -
j_gene: TRBJ2-6
CDR3nt: TGTGCCAGCAGCGTTAGTTTCTCTGGGGCCAACGTCCTGACTTTC
CDR3aa: CASSVSFSGANVLTF

d_gene: -
v_gene: TRBV28
abundance: -
j_gene: TRBJ1-1
CDR3nt: TGTGCCAGCAGTTTGCCTACTCCTTTCGGGGGGGGAACTGAAGCTTTCTTT
CDR3aa: CASSLPTPFGGGTEAFF

d_gene: TRBD2
v_gene: TRBV24-1
abundance: -
j_gene: TRBJ2-5
CDR3nt: TGTGCCACCAGTGATTGGGGGGGCCAAGAGACCCAGTACTTC
CDR3aa: CATSDWGGQETQYF

d_gene: -
v_gene: TRBV6-5
abundance: once
j_gene: TRBJ1-1
CDR3nt: TGTGCCAGCAGTTACTCGATCGGGTCGGGGACTGAAGCTTTCTTT
CDR3aa: CASSYSIGSGTEAFF

d_gene: TRBD2
v_gene: TRBV9
abundance: -
j_gene: TRBJ2-4
CDR3nt: TGTGCCAGCAGCGTTAGCGGGAGTCGGGACATTCAGTACTTC
CDR3aa: CASSVSGSRDIQYF